This T cell receptor beta chain comes out of a study of CXCR3-negative and CXCR3-positive naive CD8 T cells. CDR3 length: 17 residues. Looked up from germline, CDR1 is SGHVS and CDR2 is FQNEAQ. General study findings and limits: Hydrophobicity of TRB CDR3s was greater in CXCR3-positive naive cells than in CXCR3-negative naive cells. With respect to TRBV-TRBJ usage, naive CXCR3-negative and CXCR3-positive cells were similar; memory differed.

The TRB cDNA libraries were prepared by 5' RACE with UMI labels. Using the 5' RACE reads, TCRdb records one entry per CDR3 protein without DNA. This sample's table has tens of thousands of distinct CDR3 sequences. Details on this clonotype: What it binds is unknown.

The TCR comes from a human donor in good health. Some clones in this sample may be carry-over from other donors' samples. J is TRBJ2-7 and V is TRBV7-8; TCRdb proposes TRBD1, but this gene call is untestable without DNA. Sequences were obtained from naive CXCR3+ CD8+ T cells from blood. As for subset: CD45RO-CCR7+CD27+CD95- naive CD8+ T cells expressing CXCR3 (TNR3+). The CDR3 spells CASSFGPVTVAAYEQYF.